This TCR beta chain was captured by sequencing in a study of early T cells in non-severe SARS-CoV-2 infection. Across the whole study: Chains stayed unpaired after sequencing of bulk RNA from unsorted whole blood.

MiXCR was run by TCRdb on the 5' RACE reads, yielding one entry per CDR3 protein. Seen here are some 60,000 distinct CDR3 sequences, under 10% observed once, and the top ten hold over 8.5%. From germline, CDR1 is SQVTM and CDR2 ANQGSEA. The CDR3 is made up of 12 amino acids. The V and J ends lost 6 bases and 2 bases respectively, with 11 bases between them. This clonotype appeared many times. The clonotype comes from an adult who was a healthcare worker with PCR-confirmed SARS-CoV-2 infection or an uninfected control (not recorded which). The chain recombines TRBV29-1 with TRBJ2-7, with no clear D. The sample was whole blood. CDR3 sequence reads: CSVGGTPYEQYF. As DNA, the CDR3 is TGCAGCGTCGGTGGCACCCCCTACGAGCAGTACTTC.